A single sample is the source of the 29 T cell receptor beta chains below, sequenced in a study of blood T cell repertoires in COVID-19. Profiling relied on immunoSEQ multiplex PCR, and the TCRdb table lists in-frame clones only, not all of them. This sample has around 62,000 clones, with more than 75% found just once. Material for sequencing was peripheral blood. The receptors stem from a human donor in a cohort sampled during active COVID-19.

The rearrangement joins TRBV2 to TRBJ1-2, with a tentative D call TRBD1 (5 bases). CDR1 and CDR2 from the germline V gene are SNHLY and FYNNEI. The V end was cut by 2 bases, the J end by 4 bases, with 11 bases between. The CDR3 has 14 residues. The CDR3 DNA reads TGTGCCAGCAGTGAATTTACAGGCAGCTATGGCTACACCTTC. Amino acids: CASSEFTGSYGYTF.

This rearrangement joins TRBV3-1 (or the pseudogene TRBV3-2) to TRBJ2-7; no clear D gene. CDR3 length: 13 residues. Germline V gives CDR1 LGHDT, CDR2 YNNKEL (reference sequence). Trimming shortened V by 1 base and J by 4 bases, and 8 bases separated the two germline ends. The CDR3 region has the DNA TGTGCCAGCAGCCAAGCCGACGGGTACGAGCAGTACTTC. It specifies CASSQADGYEQYF.

The sample holds one count of this clone. This chain joins TRBV15 and TRBJ2-3, with 11 nucleotides matching TRBD1. Germline V gives CDR1 LNHNV, CDR2 YYDKDF (reference sequence). This CDR3 region has 18 residues. With V trimmed by 0 bases and J by 0 bases, 5 bases remained unmatched. In DNA form, the CDR3 reads TGTGCCACCAGCAGAGACTTGGACAGGGGGCAGAGCACAGATACGCAGTATTTT. Its translation: CATSRDLDRGQSTDTQYF.

In this sample, this clone turned up once. The V call is TRBV4-3, the J call TRBJ1-4; 8 positions agree with TRBD1. V trimming: 2 bases; J trimming: 6 bases; junction bases outside the gene matches: 11. CDR1 is LGHNA, CDR2 YSLEER, per germline. CDR3 length: 17 amino acids. CDR3 loop: CASSQNYQQGGYEKLFF. For the CDR3, the DNA is TGCGCCAGCAGCCAAAATTACCAACAGGGGGGATATGAAAAACTGTTTTTT.

In this sample, this clone turned up a few times. The V gene is TRBV5-1, the J gene TRBJ1-2; 8 bases line up with TRBD1. With V trimmed by 4 bases and J by 4 bases, 9 bases remained unmatched. This CDR3 has 15 residues. CDR1 and CDR2 from the germline V gene are SGHRS and YFSETQ. The CDR3 DNA follows: TGCGCCAGCAGCACCGGACAGGGTATTCGCTATGGCTACACCTTC. This sequence encodes CASSTGQGIRYGYTF.

V and J are TRBV6-5 and TRBJ2-3, with TRBD2 matching 9 bases. The V and J ends lost 0 bases and 5 bases, in that order; junction bases with no gene match: 0. The CDR3 length is 14 residues. Germline V gives CDR1 MNHEY, CDR2 SVGAGI. CDR3 sequence (DNA): TGTGCCAGCAGTTACTCACTAGCGGGAGATACGCAGTATTTT. Translated, it gives CASSYSLAGDTQYF.

The chain uses TRBV7-2 and TRBJ2-7; D possibly corresponds to TRBD2 (5 bases). Germline CDR1 reads SGHTA; CDR2 reads FQGNSA. V was cut by 4 bases and J by 3 bases, with 19 bases left in between. This CDR3 region has 16 residues. CDR3 nucleotide sequence: TGTGCCAGCAGCTACGGGGTAGAGGCGGGTTACTACGAGCAGTACTTC. Its protein is CASSYGVEAGYYEQYF.

The rearrangement joins TRBV5-1 to TRBJ2-7; 9 bases are shared with TRBD1. This CDR3 has 17 amino acids. The J segment lost 1 base and the V segment lost 0 bases, leaving 8 bases of the junction unmatched. From germline, CDR1 is SGHRS and CDR2 YFSETQ. The CDR3 is CASSLEGYGQGSYEQYF. CDR3 sequence (DNA): TGCGCCAGCAGCTTGGAGGGGTACGGACAGGGGTCCTACGAGCAGTACTTC.

This sequence joins TRBV15 and TRBJ2-7; TRBD1 aligns across 9 bases. The CDR3 runs to 15 residues. Losses at the gene ends were 1 base for V and 4 bases for J; bases not matched to a gene: 5. Germline V lookup: CDR1 LNHNV, CDR2 YYDKDF (reference sequence). The DNA of the CDR3 is TGTGCCACCAGCAGAGGCGGGACAGGGTTATACGAGCAGTACTTC. Translating gives CATSRGGTGLYEQYF.

The genes are TRBV28 and TRBJ1-2; possible D gene TRBD1, 6 bases. This CDR3 region has 23 residues. The V gene lost 4 bases and the J gene lost 5 bases, with 41 bases spanning the gap. Germline values: CDR1 MDHEN, CDR2 SYDVKM. Here the CDR3 reads CASSSPGGQLDLTSRDILYGYTF. The CDR3 DNA sequence: TGTGCCAGCAGTTCCCCCGGGGGGCAACTCGACCTCACCTCCCGGGACATACTTTATGGCTACACCTTC.

V gene TRBV28 combines with J gene TRBJ1-3, with no clear D. The CDR3 is made up of 17 amino acids. V was trimmed by 5 bases and J by 0 bases, leaving 17 bases between them. CDR1 and CDR2 (germline): MDHEN, SYDVKM. The CDR3: CASSNPISVLSGNTIYF. The CDR3 coding sequence is TGTGCCAGCAGTAACCCCATTTCGGTCCTCTCTGGAAACACCATATATTTT.

The chain links TRBV4-2 to TRBJ2-7; D remains ambiguous. This CDR3 has 15 amino acids. Germline CDR1 and CDR2: LGHNA and YNFKEQ. V lost 5 bases and J lost 0, with 14 bases in between. The CDR3 loop reads CASSSERVSSYEQYF. DNA of the CDR3: TGTGCCAGCAGCTCTGAGCGTGTTAGCTCCTACGAGCAGTACTTC.

V and J are TRBV19 and TRBJ2-1; D call uncertain. This CDR3 spans 12 amino acids. V was pared by 5 bases and J by 7 bases, with 9 bases between. The V gene's germline CDR1 is LNHDA and CDR2 SQIVND (reference sequence). Here the CDR3 reads CASSPTLNEQFF. CDR3 in DNA: TGTGCCAGTAGTCCGACATTGAATGAGCAGTTCTTC.

This CDR3 is CASSPLGSFYGYTF. CDR3 DNA sequence: TGTGCCAGCAGCCCACTCGGGTCTTTCTATGGCTACACCTTC. The chain has TRBV6-2 or TRBV6-3 and TRBJ1-2; D is ambiguous. The germline V and J ends were trimmed by 6 bases and 4 bases, with 15 bases remaining between them. The germline CDR1 and CDR2 sequences are MNHEY and SVGEGT. The CDR3 sequence is 14 residues long.

The gene calls are TRBV20-1 and TRBJ2-7; D is possibly TRBD2 (5 bases). Looked up from germline, CDR1 is DFQATT and CDR2 is SNEGSKA (reference sequence). The CDR3 is 12 residues long. Trimming took 4 bases from V and 0 from J, leaving 7 bases between them. The CDR3 loop is CSAIDYSYEQYF. CDR3 coding DNA: TGCAGTGCTATTGACTACTCCTACGAGCAGTACTTC.

The chain is built from TRBV7-3 and TRBJ2-2; TRBD1 agrees at 7 bases. With V trimmed by 5 bases and J by 0 bases, 3 bases remained unmatched. Germline assignment: CDR1 SGHTA and CDR2 FQGTGA. The CDR3 is made up of 15 amino acids. CDR3: CASSKDRTNTGELFF. The CDR3 coding sequence is TGTGCCAGCAGCAAGGACAGGACGAACACCGGGGAGCTGTTTTTT.

The genes are TRBV19 and TRBJ2-5, with 7 bases that match TRBD1. The V segment lost 4 bases and the J segment 5 bases; nucleotides outside the gene matches: 7. This CDR3 has 14 amino acids. Germline CDR1 is LNHDA and CDR2 is SQIVND (reference sequence). CDR3 protein: CASSTDRASETQYF. For the CDR3, the DNA is TGTGCCAGTAGTACCGACAGGGCCTCGGAGACCCAGTACTTC. The full variable domain, its missing parts supplied by reference TRBV19 and TRBJ2-5, is DGGITQSPKYLFRKEGQNVTLSCEQNLNHDAMYWYRQDPGQGLRLIYYSQIVNDFQKGDIAEGYSVSREKKESFPLTVTSAQKNPTAFYLCASSTDRASETQYFGPGTRLLVL.

The chain employs TRBV27 and TRBJ1-1, with D uncertain. The CDR3 contains 13 residues. V was shortened by 1 base and J by 6 bases, with 9 bases between the two germline ends. The germline CDR1 and CDR2 sequences are MNHEY and SMNVEV (reference sequence). The CDR3 DNA sequence: TGTGCCAGCAGTTTATTGGGCATTTCTGAAGCTTTCTTT. Its translation is CASSLLGISEAFF.

The rearrangement links TRBV29-1 to TRBJ2-1, with 7 bases fitting TRBD2. The CDR3 has 15 amino acids. Germline V CDR1 and CDR2: SQVTM, ANQGSEA. The J segment lost 1 base and the V segment lost 1 base, leaving 4 bases of the junction unmatched. CDR3 loop: CSVEGTRGSYNEQFF. CDR3 bases: TGCAGCGTTGAAGGGACTAGGGGTTCCTACAATGAGCAGTTCTTC.

This clone showed up just once. The chain combines TRBV27 with TRBJ2-1; no clear D. V was pared by 3 bases and J by 4 bases, with 13 bases between. This CDR3 is built from 15 residues. Germline CDR1 reads MNHEY; CDR2 reads SMNVEV (reference sequence). CDR3 residues: CASSLIPVTYNEQFF. The CDR3 DNA follows: TGTGCCAGCAGTTTGATTCCGGTTACGTACAATGAGCAGTTCTTC.

The chain has TRBV9 and TRBJ2-7, with D tentatively TRBD1 (6 bases). V was cut by 4 bases and J by 4 bases, with 18 bases left in between. The CDR3 extends over 15 amino acids. Looked up from germline, CDR1 is SGDLS and CDR2 is YYNGEE. CDR3: CASSPRTVDLYEQYF. The CDR3 DNA reads TGTGCCAGCAGCCCCAGGACAGTGGATCTTTACGAGCAGTACTTC.

This rearrangement joins TRBV25-1 to TRBJ2-3; 12 bases map to TRBD2. CDR3 length: 16 residues. Germline assignment: CDR1 MGHDK and CDR2 SYGVNS. The trim removed 6 bases at V and 2 bases at J, leaving 6 bases unmatched. CDR3 sequence reads: CASRGGLAGITDTQYF. The CDR3 coding sequence is TGTGCCAGCAGAGGAGGACTAGCGGGGATCACAGATACGCAGTATTTT.

The chain is built from TRBV9 and TRBJ2-3, with TRBD2 identical over 8 bases. The germline V gene encodes CDR1 SGDLS and CDR2 YYNGEE. CDR3 length: 15 amino acids. Trimming took 4 bases from V and 3 from J; bases not matched to a gene: 7. The CDR3 nucleotides read TGTGCCAGCAGCCGAAGCGGGGGAGAGACAGATACGCAGTATTTT. Residues: CASSRSGGETDTQYF.

The CDR3 loop reads CASRLGGHNEAFF. CDR3 nucleotide sequence: TGTGCCAGCCGCCTAGGGGGACACAATGAAGCTTTCTTT. The V gene is TRBV2, the J gene TRBJ1-1, with D possibly matching TRBD1 (6 bases). From germline, CDR1 is SNHLY and CDR2 FYNNEI. The length of the CDR3 is 13 residues. V lost 8 bases, J lost 7 bases, and 17 bases lay in between.

The CDR3 region is CASSRRVRDRVNNEQFF. In DNA, the CDR3 is TGTGCCAGCAGCCGACGGGTTCGGGACAGGGTGAACAATGAGCAGTTCTTC. This chain connects TRBV11-2 to TRBJ2-1; 9 bases line up with TRBD1. Germline CDR1 SGHAT, CDR2 FQNNGV. The CDR3 sequence is 17 residues long. J gave up 5 bases and V 5 bases, and 13 bases lay outside the gene matches.

The rearrangement uses TRBV12-1 and TRBJ2-7; the table assigns TRBD2, which was not confirmed against the DNA. TRBV12-1 is a known pseudogene. The CDR3 spans 15 residues. CDR3 sequence: CASSYTPGSPYEQYF. DNA of the CDR3: TGTGCCAGCAGCTATACGCCCGGGTCCCCCTACGAGCAGTACTTC.

This rearrangement joins TRBV6-5 to TRBJ1-6; no clear D. Trimming took 10 bases from V and 3 from J, leaving 13 bases between them. The germline V gene encodes CDR1 MNHEY and CDR2 SVGAGI. CDR3 length: 14 amino acids. CDR3 in amino acids: CATTEKSYNSPLHF. CDR3 DNA: TGTGCCACCACAGAAAAGAGCTATAATTCACCCCTCCACTTT.

The genes are TRBV6-5 and TRBJ1-1, with D unclear. The CDR3 sequence is 13 residues long. The V gene's germline CDR1 is MNHEY and CDR2 SVGAGI. With 0 bases removed from V and 7 bases from J, the gap between germline ends came to 9 bases. The CDR3 is CASSYSFRNEAFF. CDR3 sequence (DNA): TGTGCCAGCAGTTACTCGTTCCGTAATGAAGCTTTCTTT.

This chain connects TRBV2 to TRBJ1-2, with a weak D call TRBD1 (6 bases). Germline V gene sequence: CDR1 SNHLY, CDR2 FYNNEI. V lost 3 bases, J lost 4 bases, and 9 bases lay in between. CDR3 length equals 13 residues. CDR3 in amino acids: CASSDGGPYGYTF. The CDR3 bases are TGTGCCAGCAGTGACGGGGGGCCCTATGGCTACACCTTC.